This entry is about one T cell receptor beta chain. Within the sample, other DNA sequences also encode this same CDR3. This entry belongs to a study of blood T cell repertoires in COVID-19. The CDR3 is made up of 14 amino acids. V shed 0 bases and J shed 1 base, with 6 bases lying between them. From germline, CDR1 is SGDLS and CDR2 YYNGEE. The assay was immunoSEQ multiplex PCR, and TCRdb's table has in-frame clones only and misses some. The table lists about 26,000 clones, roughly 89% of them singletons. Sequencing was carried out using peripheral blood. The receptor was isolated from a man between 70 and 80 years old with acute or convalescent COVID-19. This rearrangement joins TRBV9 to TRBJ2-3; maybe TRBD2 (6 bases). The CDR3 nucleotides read TGTGCCAGCAGCGTAGGGAGGGGCACAGATACGCAGTATTTT. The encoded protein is CASSVGRGTDTQYF. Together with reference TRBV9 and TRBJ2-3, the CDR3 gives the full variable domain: DSGVTQTPKHLITATGQRVTLRCSPRSGDLSVYWYQQSLDQGLQFLIQYYNGEERAKGNILERFSAQQFPDLHSELNLSSLELGDSALYFCASSVGRGTDTQYFGPGTRLTVL.